This is a list of T cell receptor beta chains from one sample in a study of blood T cell repertoires in COVID-19. Produced via immunoSEQ multiplex PCR; TCRdb's table is partial and in-frame only. The sample yields around 83,000 clones, approximately 81% seen once. The specimen sequenced was peripheral blood. The receptors here all came from a woman in her sixties or seventies with acute or convalescent COVID-19. CDR3s include the opening cysteine and the closing phenylalanine or tryptophan. The D gene is left open where the match is weak.

V,D,J,CDR3
TRBV6-5,TRBD1,TRBJ1-1,CASSPRQGNTEAFF
TRBV4-1,TRBD1,TRBJ1-3,CASSPYGTESGNTIYF
TRBV5-1,NA,TRBJ2-5,CASSLAEETQYF
TRBV27,TRBD2,TRBJ2-5,CASSFRLAKGGVETQYF
TRBV12-3/TRBV12-4,NA,TRBJ1-5,CASTLLGAGPQHF
TRBV4-1,NA,TRBJ2-1,CASSRLMNSYNEQFF
TRBV19,TRBD1,TRBJ2-5,CASSLGTGRETQYF
TRBV7-2,TRBD2,TRBJ2-1,CASSTSSGRDNEQFF
TRBV5-1,TRBD2,TRBJ2-5,CASSFGLAGGLGSETQYF
TRBV7-6,NA,TRBJ2-3,CASSSTPVRADTQYF
TRBV20-1,NA,TRBJ2-3,CSAGGGTRTDTQYF
TRBV2,TRBD1,TRBJ2-2,CASSGGTGPTGELFF
TRBV27,TRBD1,TRBJ2-3,CASSSRDRGTDTQYF
TRBV29-1,NA,TRBJ1-5,CSVDTPGSNQPQHF